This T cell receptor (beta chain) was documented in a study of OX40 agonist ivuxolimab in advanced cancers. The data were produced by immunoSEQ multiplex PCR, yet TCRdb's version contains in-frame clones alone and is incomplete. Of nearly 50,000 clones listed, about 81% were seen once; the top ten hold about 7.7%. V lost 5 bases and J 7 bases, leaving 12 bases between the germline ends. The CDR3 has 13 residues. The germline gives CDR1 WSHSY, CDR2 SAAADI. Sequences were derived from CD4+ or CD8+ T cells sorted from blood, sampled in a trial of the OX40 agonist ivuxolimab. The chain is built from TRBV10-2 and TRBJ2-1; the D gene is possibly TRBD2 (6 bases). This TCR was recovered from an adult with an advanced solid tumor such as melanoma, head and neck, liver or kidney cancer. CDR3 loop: CASSYGSWNEQFF. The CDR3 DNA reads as TGCGCCAGCAGTTACGGGAGTTGGAATGAGCAGTTCTTC.